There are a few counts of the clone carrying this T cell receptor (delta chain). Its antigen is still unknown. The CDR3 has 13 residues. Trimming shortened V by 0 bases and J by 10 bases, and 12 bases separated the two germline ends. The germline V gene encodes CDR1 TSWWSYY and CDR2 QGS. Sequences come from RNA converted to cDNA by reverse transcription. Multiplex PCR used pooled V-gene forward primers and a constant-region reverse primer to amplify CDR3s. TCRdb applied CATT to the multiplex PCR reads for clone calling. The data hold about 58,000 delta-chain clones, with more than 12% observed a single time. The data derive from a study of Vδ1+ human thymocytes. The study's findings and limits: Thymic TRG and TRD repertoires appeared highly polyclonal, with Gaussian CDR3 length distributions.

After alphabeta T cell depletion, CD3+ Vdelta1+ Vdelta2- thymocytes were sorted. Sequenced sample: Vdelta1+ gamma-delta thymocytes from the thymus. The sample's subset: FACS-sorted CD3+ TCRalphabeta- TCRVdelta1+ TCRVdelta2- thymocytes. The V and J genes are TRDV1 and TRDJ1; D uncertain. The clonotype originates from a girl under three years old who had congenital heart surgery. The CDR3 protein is CALGELKTLRLIF. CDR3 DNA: TGTGCTCTTGGGGAACTAAAAACCCTTAGACTCATCTTT.